These 28 T cell receptor beta chains originate from one sample sequenced in a study of siplizumab effects on memory and regulatory T cells. Assay: immunoSEQ multiplex PCR; the TCRdb copy retains only in-frame clones and omits some. The sample includes some 110,000 clones, about 93% of them seen just once. The sample taken for sequencing was CD4+ T cells sorted from blood. All receptors derive from a human donor in good health.

The J gene is TRBJ2-2, the V gene TRBV7-3; no definite D call. This CDR3 spans 14 amino acids. The germline V and J ends were trimmed by 4 bases and 4 bases, with 10 bases remaining between them. Germline lookup yields CDR1 SGHTA and CDR2 FQGTGA. The CDR3 loop is CASSSPGSTGELFF. CDR3 bases: TGTGCCAGCAGCTCTCCGGGCTCCACCGGGGAGCTGTTTTTT.

The J gene is TRBJ1-1, the V gene TRBV28; D is unresolved. Trimming removed 3 bases from V and 4 bases from J, with 12 bases in between. Germline V CDR1 and CDR2: MDHEN, SYDVKM. This CDR3 has 14 amino acids. The CDR3 spells CASSFFGSGTEAFF. CDR3 bases: TGTGCCAGCAGTTTTTTCGGCAGTGGCACTGAAGCTTTCTTT.

This chain connects TRBV27 to TRBJ2-1, with 10 bases matching TRBD1. Germline trimming cut 6 bases from V and 4 bases from J; bases unmatched to any gene: 6. The CDR3 runs to 15 residues. Germline V gene sequence: CDR1 MNHEY, CDR2 SMNVEV (reference sequence). The CDR3 here is CASSSWDRGYNEQFF. CDR3 coding DNA: TGTGCCAGCAGCTCTTGGGACAGGGGATACAATGAGCAGTTCTTC.

The CDR3 sequence is CASSERRGYEQYF. The CDR3 coding sequence is TGTGCCAGCAGTGAAAGGAGGGGCTACGAGCAGTACTTC. The chain recombines TRBV2 with TRBJ2-7; D possibly corresponds to TRBD2 (6 bases). The CDR3 is made up of 13 amino acids. The germline CDR1 and CDR2 sequences are SNHLY and FYNNEI. Trimming stripped 2 bases from V and 3 bases from J, with 8 bases between.

The chain employs TRBV7-2 and TRBJ2-2; tentatively, D is TRBD1 (5 bases). This CDR3 is built from 15 residues. Germline V gene data show CDR1 as SGHTA and CDR2 as FQGNSA. V was pared by 3 bases and J by 2 bases, with 10 bases between. CDR3 DNA sequence: TGTGCCAGCAGCTTGGTCCAGGGAAACACCGGGGAGCTGTTTTTT. The encoded protein is CASSLVQGNTGELFF.

This rearrangement joins TRBV9 to TRBJ2-1; D gene unclear. Germline values: CDR1 SGDLS, CDR2 YYNGEE. The CDR3 runs 15 residues. Trimming removed 0 bases at V and 5 bases at J, with 12 bases between. The CDR3 spells CASSVASLLDNEQFF. The CDR3 nucleotides read TGTGCCAGCAGCGTAGCCTCCCTCCTGGACAATGAGCAGTTCTTC.

This chain uses TRBV19 with TRBJ1-2; weak D call: TRBD1 (6 bases). The length of the CDR3 is 14 residues. Germline V lookup: CDR1 LNHDA, CDR2 SQIVND (reference sequence). V was shortened by 5 bases and J by 2 bases, with 12 bases between the two germline ends. In nucleotides, the CDR3 is TGTGCCAGTAGTCGTGGGGGGACAAACTATGGCTACACCTTC. Protein sequence: CASSRGGTNYGYTF.

The CDR3 is CATRAFGANEQFF. The CDR3 DNA reads TGTGCCACCCGGGCATTTGGTGCTAATGAGCAGTTCTTC. The V gene is TRBV15, the J gene TRBJ2-1; D not certain. Germline values: CDR1 LNHNV, CDR2 YYDKDF (reference sequence). The CDR3 has 13 residues. With 8 bases removed from V and 7 bases from J, the gap between germline ends came to 15 bases.

The chain uses TRBV19 and TRBJ1-2; TRBD1 aligns across 7 bases. This CDR3 contains 13 residues. Germline CDR1 reads LNHDA; CDR2 reads SQIVND (reference sequence). V trimming: 7 bases; J trimming: 7 bases; junction bases outside the gene matches: 9. The CDR3 bases are TGTGCCAGTACTGAACAGGGGCACGGTGGCTACACCTTC. This gives the protein CASTEQGHGGYTF.

The chain carries TRBV9 and TRBJ1-5; D perhaps matches TRBD1 (6 bases). The length of the CDR3 is 16 residues. The V and J ends lost 0 bases and 1 base respectively, with 11 bases between them. Germline V lookup: CDR1 SGDLS, CDR2 YYNGEE. DNA of the CDR3: TGTGCCAGCAGCGTAGGTTCGGGGGCGAGCAATCAGCCCCAGCATTTT. Protein: CASSVGSGASNQPQHF.

The V call is TRBV4-2, the J call TRBJ1-3; no firm D call. V gave up 3 bases and J gave up 0 bases, with 6 bases separating them. The CDR3 runs to 14 residues. The germline V gene has CDR1 LGHNA and CDR2 YNFKEQ. CDR3 amino acids: CASSHEGSGNTIYF. The CDR3 bases are TGTGCCAGCAGCCACGAGGGCTCTGGAAACACCATATATTTT.

The CDR3 reads CSVGPSQETQYF. CDR3 nucleotide sequence: TGCAGCGTAGGACCGAGCCAAGAGACCCAGTACTTC. The chain has TRBV29-1 and TRBJ2-5; D is unclear. Germline CDR1 SQVTM, CDR2 ANQGSEA. V lost 6 bases, J lost 1 base, and 9 bases lay in between. This CDR3 spans 12 amino acids.

The chain carries TRBV15 and TRBJ1-1, with TRBD1 matching 8 bases. The V and J ends lost 4 bases and 4 bases, in that order; junction bases with no gene match: 5. Germline-derived CDR1 and CDR2 are LNHNV and YYDKDF (reference sequence). This CDR3 contains 14 residues. The CDR3 loop is CATSTKTGVTEAFF. CDR3 bases: TGTGCCACCAGCACCAAGACAGGGGTCACTGAAGCTTTCTTT.

The gene calls are TRBV7-9 and TRBJ2-7; D possibly corresponds to TRBD1 (5 bases). The CDR3 length is 13 residues. CDR1 and CDR2 from the germline V gene are SEHNR and FQNEAQ (reference sequence). Trimming took off 3 bases at V and 0 bases at J, with 6 bases between the two ends. The CDR3 nucleotides read TGTGCCAGCAGCTTGGACACCTCCTACGAGCAGTACTTC. Translating gives CASSLDTSYEQYF.

This sequence joins TRBV5-1 and TRBJ2-6; perhaps TRBD2 as D (5 bases). The CDR3 is 17 amino acids. Germline V lookup: CDR1 SGHRS, CDR2 YFSETQ. V was shortened by 0 bases and J by 3 bases, with 13 bases between the two germline ends. This CDR3 reads CASSLGIVAGGANVLTF. The CDR3 nucleotides read TGCGCCAGCAGCTTGGGTATTGTGGCGGGTGGGGCCAACGTCCTGACTTTC.

The chain employs TRBV5-1 and TRBJ1-1; D may be TRBD1 (5 bases). CDR3 length equals 15 residues. Germline CDR1 reads SGHRS; CDR2 reads YFSETQ. The ends were cut back, 1 base at V and 0 bases at J, with 10 bases in the middle. The CDR3 bases are TGCGCCAGCAGCTTGTGGGGGGAGATGAACACTGAAGCTTTCTTT. It translates to CASSLWGEMNTEAFF.

V gene TRBV19 combines with J gene TRBJ1-5; unclear D gene. The germline V and J ends were trimmed by 4 bases and 3 bases, with 7 bases remaining between them. This CDR3 contains 13 residues. Germline CDR1 is LNHDA and CDR2 is SQIVND (reference sequence). As DNA, the CDR3 is TGTGCCAGTAGTAAGGTTTTCAATCAGCCCCAGCATTTT. Its protein is CASSKVFNQPQHF.

This clone has only one observation. The V and J genes are TRBV10-1 and TRBJ1-1; D unresolved. The V gene's germline CDR1 is WNHNN and CDR2 SYGVQD (reference sequence). The CDR3 length is 13 residues. The V end lost 6 bases, the J end lost 10 bases, and 18 bases lay between the germline ends. In nucleotides, the CDR3 is TGCGCCAGCAGGCTCGGACTCCAACGGGCAGCTTTCTTT. This sequence encodes CASRLGLQRAAFF.

This clone was picked up one time. Here the CDR3 reads CASTPFLRRDYEQYF. In DNA form, the CDR3 reads TGTGCCAGCACCCCTTTCTTAAGGCGCGACTACGAGCAGTACTTC. The chain uses TRBV5-6 and TRBJ2-7; D uncertain. Germline values: CDR1 SGHDT, CDR2 YYEEEE. The CDR3 runs to 15 residues. V lost 6 bases, J lost 3 bases, and 19 bases lay in between.

The chain has TRBV4-1 and TRBJ1-5; D might be TRBD1 (5 bases). The CDR3 contains 14 residues. V shed 1 base and J shed 7 bases, with 11 bases lying between them. Germline V gene lookup returns CDR1 MGHRA and CDR2 YSYEKL. CDR3 in amino acids: CASSQVQVGQPQHF. DNA for the CDR3: TGCGCCAGCAGCCAAGTACAGGTAGGACAGCCCCAGCATTTT.

This chain connects TRBV14 to TRBJ2-3; 8 bases are shared with TRBD1. The CDR3 consists of 18 residues. The V and J ends lost 1 base and 4 bases, in that order; junction bases with no gene match: 13. Germline values: CDR1 SGHDN, CDR2 FVKESK. DNA for the CDR3: TGTGCCAGCAGCCAAGGGCAGGGGGCGATTTCTTACGCAGATACGCAGTATTTT. Its protein is CASSQGQGAISYADTQYF.

This sequence joins TRBV5-1 and TRBJ2-6; D may be TRBD1 (7 bases). With 4 bases removed from V and 0 bases from J, the gap between germline ends came to 17 bases. CDR1 is SGHRS, CDR2 YFSETQ, per germline. The CDR3 contains 18 residues. CDR3 in amino acids: CASSAGQRRSSGANVLTF. The CDR3 DNA sequence: TGCGCCAGCAGCGCGGGACAGCGACGATCCTCTGGGGCCAACGTCCTGACTTTC. Together with reference TRBV5-1 and TRBJ2-6, the CDR3 gives the full variable domain: KAGVTQTPRYLIKTRGQQVTLSCSPISGHRSVSWYQQTPGQGLQFLFEYFSETQRNKGNFPGRFSGRQFSNSRSEMNVSTLELGDSALYLCASSAGQRRSSGANVLTFGAGSRLTVL.

This chain joins TRBV6-1 and TRBJ1-6; D gene unclear. The germline gives CDR1 MNHNS, CDR2 SASEGT. V was cut by 4 bases and J by 7 bases, with 11 bases left in between. The length of the CDR3 is 14 residues. This chain's CDR3 is CASSVEGVNSPLHF. The CDR3 DNA follows: TGTGCCAGCAGTGTCGAGGGCGTAAATTCACCCCTCCACTTT.

The chain is built from TRBV25-1 and TRBJ2-3; possible D gene TRBD1, 6 bases. Germline V CDR1 and CDR2: MGHDK, SYGVNS. The V end lost 5 bases, the J end lost 0 bases, and 12 bases lay between the germline ends. The CDR3 covers 15 residues. CDR3 sequence reads: CASSHQGRSTDTQYF. The CDR3 nucleotides read TGTGCCAGCAGTCATCAGGGGCGTAGCACAGATACGCAGTATTTT.

The J gene is TRBJ2-3, the V gene TRBV5-4; 10 bases fit TRBD2. Germline CDR1 reads SGHNT; CDR2 reads YYREEE (reference sequence). Germline trimming cut 1 base from V and 3 bases from J; bases unmatched to any gene: 5. The CDR3 consists of 16 residues. The CDR3 reads CASSLIAGGGTDTQYF. The CDR3 nucleotides are TGTGCCAGCAGCTTGATAGCGGGAGGTGGAACAGATACGCAGTATTTT. Complete variable domain (other parts from reference TRBV5-4 and TRBJ2-3): ETGVTQSPTHLIKTRGQQVTLRCSSQSGHNTVSWYQQALGQGPQFIFQYYREEENGRGNFPPRFSGLQFPNYSSELNVNALELDDSALYLCASSLIAGGGTDTQYFGPGTRLTVL.

CDR3 sequence (DNA): TGTGCCAGCAGCCGAACGGGGGCGGCCCTCTCTGGAAACACCATATATTTT. Protein: CASSRTGAALSGNTIYF. The chain couples TRBV14 to TRBJ1-3; D is perhaps TRBD1 (6 bases). V was pared by 4 bases and J by 0 bases, with 16 bases between. Germline values: CDR1 SGHDN, CDR2 FVKESK. This CDR3 region has 17 residues.

CDR3 sequence: CAWSGLNEKLFF. The CDR3 nucleotides are TGTGCCTGGAGTGGGCTTAATGAAAAACTGTTTTTT. This chain links TRBV30 with TRBJ1-4; no reliable D call. CDR1 and CDR2 from the germline V gene are GTSNPN and SVGIG (reference sequence). The V and J ends lost 1 base and 4 bases respectively, with 4 bases between them. The CDR3 consists of 12 residues.

The rearrangement links TRBV7-9 to TRBJ2-1; TRBD2 agrees at 10 bases. The CDR3 is 15 residues long. Germline lookup yields CDR1 SEHNR and CDR2 FQNEAQ (reference sequence). V lost 5 bases to trimming and J lost 5 bases; unmatched junction nucleotides: 6. CDR3 loop: CASSPGLADNNEQFF. For the CDR3, the DNA is TGTGCCAGCAGCCCCGGACTAGCGGACAACAATGAGCAGTTCTTC.